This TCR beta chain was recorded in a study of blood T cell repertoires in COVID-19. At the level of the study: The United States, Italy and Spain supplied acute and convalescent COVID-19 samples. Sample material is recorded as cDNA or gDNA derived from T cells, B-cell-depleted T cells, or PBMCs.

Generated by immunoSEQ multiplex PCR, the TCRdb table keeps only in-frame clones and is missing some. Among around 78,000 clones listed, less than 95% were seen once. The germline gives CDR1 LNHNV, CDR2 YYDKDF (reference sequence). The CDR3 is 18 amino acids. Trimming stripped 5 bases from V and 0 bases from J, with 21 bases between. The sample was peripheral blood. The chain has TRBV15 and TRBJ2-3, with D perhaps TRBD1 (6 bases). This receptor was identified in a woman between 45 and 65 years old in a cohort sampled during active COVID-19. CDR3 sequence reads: CATSLLPQGGSSTDTQYF. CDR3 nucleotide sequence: TGTGCCACCAGCCTTCTACCGCAAGGGGGAAGTAGCACAGATACGCAGTATTTT. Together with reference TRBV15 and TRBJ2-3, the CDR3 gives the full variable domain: DAMVIQNPRYQVTQFGKPVTLSCSQTLNHNVMYWYQQKSSQAPKLLFHYYDKDFNNEADTPDNFQSRRPNTSFCFLDIRSPGLGDTAMYLCATSLLPQGGSSTDTQYFGPGTRLTVL.